This T cell receptor (beta chain) was sequenced for a study of blood T cell repertoires in COVID-19. The data were produced by immunoSEQ multiplex PCR, yet TCRdb's version contains in-frame clones alone and is incomplete. This sample has 160,000 or so clones, with around three quarters found just once. In germline, CDR1 is LNHNV, CDR2 YYDKDF (reference sequence). V gave up 0 bases and J gave up 7 bases, with 33 bases separating them. This CDR3 spans 21 amino acids. The receptor comes from a man aged 65 to 79 with active or convalescent COVID-19. Sequencing used peripheral blood. The chain combines TRBV15 with TRBJ1-2; D unclear. As DNA, the CDR3 is TGTGCCACCAGCAGAGATCCGGGCGCCGGAGGTTTAGGATCCCATGTAGCTGGCTACACCTTC. It encodes CATSRDPGAGGLGSHVAGYTF. Based on the CDR3 plus reference TRBV15 and TRBJ1-2, the full variable domain is DAMVIQNPRYQVTQFGKPVTLSCSQTLNHNVMYWYQQKSSQAPKLLFHYYDKDFNNEADTPDNFQSRRPNTSFCFLDIRSPGLGDTAMYLCATSRDPGAGGLGSHVAGYTFGSGTRLTVV.